The clone carrying this T cell receptor (beta chain) occurred many times. Profiling of TCR beta VDJ combinations and CDR3 sequences used genomic DNA as template. TCRdb processed the reads anew with MiXCR; each CDR3 protein has one entry. Here the sample spans hundreds of thousands of distinct CDR3 sequences, 65% to 80% being singletons. This entry belongs to a study of CD8+CD57+ T cells in acquired aplastic anemia. Trimming removed 2 bases at V and 1 base at J, with 5 bases between. From germline, CDR1 is SGHTA and CDR2 FQGNSA. The CDR3 is made up of 13 amino acids. The chain combines TRBV7-2 with TRBJ1-1; D remains unclear. The TCR sequence derives from a human donor in good health, serving as a control. The sample consisted of sorted CD4+, CD8+, or CD8+CD57+ T cells (not recorded which) from PBMCs. The CDR3 nucleotides are TGTGCCAGCAGCTTAATATCGAACACTGAAGCTTTCTTT. This translates into CASSLISNTEAFF.